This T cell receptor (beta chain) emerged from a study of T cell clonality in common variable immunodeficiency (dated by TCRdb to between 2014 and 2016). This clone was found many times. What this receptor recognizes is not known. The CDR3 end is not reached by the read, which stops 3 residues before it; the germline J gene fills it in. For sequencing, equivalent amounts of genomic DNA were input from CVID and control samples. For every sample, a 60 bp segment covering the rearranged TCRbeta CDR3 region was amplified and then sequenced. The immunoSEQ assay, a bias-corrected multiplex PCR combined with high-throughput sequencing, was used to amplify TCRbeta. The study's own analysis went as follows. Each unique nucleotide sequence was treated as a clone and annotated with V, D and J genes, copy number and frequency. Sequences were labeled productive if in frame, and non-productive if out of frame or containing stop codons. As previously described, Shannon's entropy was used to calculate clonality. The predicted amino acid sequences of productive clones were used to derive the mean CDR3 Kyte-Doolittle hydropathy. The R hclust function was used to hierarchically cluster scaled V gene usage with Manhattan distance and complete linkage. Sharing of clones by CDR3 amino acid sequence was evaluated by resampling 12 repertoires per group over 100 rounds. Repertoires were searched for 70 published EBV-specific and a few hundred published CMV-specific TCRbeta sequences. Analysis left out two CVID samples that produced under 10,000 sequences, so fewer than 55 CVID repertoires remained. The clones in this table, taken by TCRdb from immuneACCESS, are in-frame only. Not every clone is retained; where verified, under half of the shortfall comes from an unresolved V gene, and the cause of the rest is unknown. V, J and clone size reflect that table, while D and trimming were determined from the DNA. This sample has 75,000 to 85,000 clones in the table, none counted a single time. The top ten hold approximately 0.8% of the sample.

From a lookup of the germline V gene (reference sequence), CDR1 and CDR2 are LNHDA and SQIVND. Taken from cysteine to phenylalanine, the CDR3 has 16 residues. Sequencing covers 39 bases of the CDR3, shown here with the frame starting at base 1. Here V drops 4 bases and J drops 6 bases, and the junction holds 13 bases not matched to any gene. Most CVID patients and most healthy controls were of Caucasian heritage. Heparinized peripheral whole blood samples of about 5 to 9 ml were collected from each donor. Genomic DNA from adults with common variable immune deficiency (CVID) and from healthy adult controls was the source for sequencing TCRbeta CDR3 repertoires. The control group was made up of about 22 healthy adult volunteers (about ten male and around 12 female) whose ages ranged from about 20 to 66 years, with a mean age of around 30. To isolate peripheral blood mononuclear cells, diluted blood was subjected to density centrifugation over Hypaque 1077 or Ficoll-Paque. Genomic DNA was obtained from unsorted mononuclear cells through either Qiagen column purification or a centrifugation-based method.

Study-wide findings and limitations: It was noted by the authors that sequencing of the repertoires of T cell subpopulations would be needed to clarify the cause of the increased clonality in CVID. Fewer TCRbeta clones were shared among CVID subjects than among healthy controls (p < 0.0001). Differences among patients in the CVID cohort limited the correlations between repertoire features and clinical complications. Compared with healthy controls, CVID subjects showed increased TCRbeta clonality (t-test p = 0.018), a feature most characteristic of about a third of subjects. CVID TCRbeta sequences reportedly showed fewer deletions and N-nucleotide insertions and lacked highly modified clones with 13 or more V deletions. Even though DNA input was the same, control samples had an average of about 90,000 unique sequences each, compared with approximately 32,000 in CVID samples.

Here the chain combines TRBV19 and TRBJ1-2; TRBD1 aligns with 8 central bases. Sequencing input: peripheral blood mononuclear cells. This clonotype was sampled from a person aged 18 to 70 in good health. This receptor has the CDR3 CASSTQGAAWVNGYTF. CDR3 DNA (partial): TGTGCCAGTAGTACGCAGGGGGCGGCCTGGGTGAATGGC.